This T cell receptor (beta chain) was profiled in a study of shared clonotypes between healthy human individuals. Study details: CD4 naive cells filled three plates per donor, CD4 memory three, CD8 naive two and CD8 memory one.

With 1 base removed from V and 4 bases from J, the gap between germline ends came to 13 bases. The length of the CDR3 is 15 residues. Looked up from germline, CDR1 is SGHTA and CDR2 is FQGNSA. Produced via immunoSEQ multiplex PCR; TCRdb's table is partial and in-frame only. The table has around 340,000 clones, around 67% seen once. Division of CD4+ cells produced a CD45RA+ naive subset and a CD45RA-negative memory subset. The source of this sequence is a man aged 25-45 years in good health. The chain combines TRBV7-2 with TRBJ2-5; possible D gene TRBD2, 6 bases. The source material was memory CD4+ T cells sorted from blood. Subset of the sample: CD45RA-negative fraction. CDR3 protein: CASSLVSRGGETQYF. CDR3 sequence (DNA): TGTGCCAGCAGCTTAGTGTCGCGGGGAGGAGAGACCCAGTACTTC.